Presented here are 16 T cell receptor beta chains from one specimen sequenced in a study of T-cell reconstitution after alpha-beta-depleted transplantation in children. A library of TCRbeta sequences, prepared with unique molecular identifiers, was generated. Using its own MiXCR run on the PCR reads, TCRdb lists one record per CDR3 protein. The data show around 78,000 distinct CDR3 sequences, with around 6.6% seen just once and 2.5% held by the top ten. Sample: PBMCs from the stem cell graft donor, taken from the stem cell graft. Source of these receptors: a human donor who donated a stem cell graft to a child with acute lymphoblastic leukemia.

This rearrangement joins TRBV19 to TRBJ2-2, with D tentatively TRBD1 (6 bases). V lost 10 bases and J lost 1, with 16 bases in between. The CDR3 spans 15 residues. Germline lookup yields CDR1 LNHDA and CDR2 SQIVND (reference sequence). CDR3 coding DNA: TGTGCCATTAAAGCCGGGACACAGAACACCGGGGAGCTGTTTTTT. The encoded protein is CAIKAGTQNTGELFF.

This clonotype was counted ten times or more. The DNA of the CDR3 is TGTGCCAGCAGGTCCCTCGCGGGAGTGAACACCGGGGAGCTGTTTTTT. Its protein is CASRSLAGVNTGELFF. The V gene is TRBV5-6, the J gene TRBJ2-2; 7 nucleotides line up with TRBD2. The CDR3 is 16 residues long. The germline gives CDR1 SGHDT, CDR2 YYEEEE. J lost 1 base, V lost 5 bases, and 8 bases had no gene match.

This clonotype occurred many times. The chain combines TRBV6-5 with TRBJ1-2; D unclear. Germline V CDR1 and CDR2: MNHEY, SVGAGI. Trimming stripped 8 bases from V and 5 bases from J, with 18 bases between. This CDR3 has 14 residues. CDR3 DNA: TGTGCCAGCCGTCGCTCCTCCGGGTCGTATGGCTACACCTTC. Its protein is CASRRSSGSYGYTF.

Ten or more counts support this clonotype. The V and J genes are TRBV7-2 and TRBJ2-5; TRBD2 aligns across 13 bases. Per the germline V gene, CDR1 is SGHTA and CDR2 is FQGNSA. The CDR3 covers 17 residues. After removal of 4 bases from V and 5 bases from J, the junction contained 10 bases not matched to a gene. The CDR3 bases are TGTGCCAGCAGCTCCGGGACTAGCGGGGTTAGGGGGGAGACCCAGTACTTC. The encoded protein is CASSSGTSGVRGETQYF.

Ten or more counts support this clonotype. This chain joins TRBV5-1 and TRBJ2-5; D may be TRBD1 (5 bases). The CDR3 extends over 12 amino acids. CDR1 and CDR2 (germline): SGHRS, YFSETQ. The V end lost 5 bases, the J end lost 3 bases, and 8 bases lay between the germline ends. CDR3 in DNA: TGCGCCAGCAGGACAGTGAAAGAGACCCAGTACTTC. The encoded protein is CASRTVKETQYF.

This clonotype was seen at least ten times. The CDR3 sequence is CASQWGNTEAFF. DNA of the CDR3: TGTGCCAGCCAATGGGGGAACACTGAAGCTTTCTTT. This sequence joins TRBV6-2 or TRBV6-3 and TRBJ1-1; D gene ambiguous. From germline, CDR1 is MNHEY and CDR2 SVGEGT. Trimming pared 8 bases from V and 1 base from J, leaving 8 bases between. The CDR3 consists of 12 residues.

This clonotype is labeled large (0.1 to 1%). CDR3 region: CSARDGAVTEAFF. CDR3 DNA sequence: TGCAGTGCTAGAGATGGGGCGGTCACCGAAGCTTTCTTT. The rearrangement uses TRBV20-1 and TRBJ1-1, with D possibly being TRBD1 (5 bases). The CDR3 covers 13 residues. Per the germline V gene, CDR1 is DFQATT and CDR2 is SNEGSKA (reference sequence). Deletions cut 0 bases from V and 8 bases from J, with 13 bases between.

This clonotype appeared a few times. The genes are TRBV3-1 and TRBJ2-5, with 8 bases that match TRBD2. Trimming removed 4 bases from V and 2 bases from J; junction bases left unmatched: 9. Germline V gene sequence: CDR1 LGHDT, CDR2 YNNKEL (reference sequence). The CDR3 runs 16 residues. CDR3 DNA: TGTGCCAGCAGCCCCCGCGGCGGGGGGACACAAGAGACCCAGTACTTC. It specifies CASSPRGGGTQETQYF.

This clonotype was picked up many times. J is TRBJ1-6 and V is TRBV4-2; the D is unclear. The V gene lost 2 bases and the J gene lost 10 bases, with 15 bases spanning the gap. Germline CDR1 LGHNA, CDR2 YNFKEQ. CDR3 length: 15 residues. Written as DNA, the CDR3 is TGTGCCAGCAGCCAAAGGCACAGAAGTAGATCACCCCTCCACTTT. It translates to CASSQRHRSRSPLHF.

This clonotype was counted at least ten times. At one end, the junction sequence differs from germline, possibly due to a read error. The chain recombines TRBV27 with TRBJ2-2, with a possible D match to TRBD2 (5 bases). Germline V CDR1 and CDR2: MNHEY, SMNVEV (reference sequence). CDR3 length: 12 amino acids. CDR3 bases: TGTGCCAGCAGTATTTACCCCGGGGAGCTTTTTTTT. Its protein product is CASSIYPGELFF.

This clonotype was picked up many times. The chain recombines TRBV27 with TRBJ2-3; 10 bases fit TRBD2. The J segment lost 5 bases and the V segment lost 4 bases, leaving 6 bases of the junction unmatched. CDR1 is MNHEY, CDR2 SMNVEV, per germline (reference sequence). This CDR3 is built from 15 residues. The CDR3 region is CASSSSGSWVDTQYF. Written as DNA, the CDR3 is TGTGCCAGCAGTTCTAGCGGGAGTTGGGTAGATACGCAGTATTTT.

This clonotype was recorded many times. The V and J genes are TRBV7-2 and TRBJ2-3, with D possibly TRBD1 on 5 matching bases. CDR3 size: 16 residues. CDR1 and CDR2 (germline): SGHTA, FQGNSA. Trimming removed 0 bases at V and 4 bases at J, with 14 bases between. CDR3 nucleotide sequence: TGTGCCAGCAGCTTAGCGTCGGACACCCCGGCAGATACGCAGTATTTT. This sequence encodes CASSLASDTPADTQYF. Full variable domain (remainder filled in from reference TRBV7-2 and TRBJ2-3): GAGVSQSPSNKVTEKGKDVELRCDPISGHTALYWYRQSLGQGLEFLIYFQGNSAPDKSGLPSDRFSAERTGGSVSTLTIQRTQQEDSAVYLCASSLASDTPADTQYFGPGTRLTVL.

This clonotype was counted ten times or more. The chain employs TRBV24-1 and TRBJ2-7; 10 positions match TRBD1. There are 16 residues in the CDR3. CDR1 and CDR2 from the germline V gene are KGHDR and SFDVKD. V lost 4 bases to trimming and J lost 0 bases; unmatched junction nucleotides: 5. Here the CDR3 reads CATSDRTGGPSYEQYF. The CDR3 DNA is TGTGCCACCAGTGACCGGACAGGGGGTCCCTCCTACGAGCAGTACTTC.

This clonotype was observed many times. The DNA of the CDR3 is TGTGCCAGCAGCCCCGACAGTTACGAGCAGTACTTC. Translated, it gives CASSPDSYEQYF. This sequence joins TRBV12-3 or TRBV12-4 and TRBJ2-7; a weak D match, TRBD1 (5 bases). V shed 6 bases and J shed 4 bases, with 10 bases lying between them. The CDR3 is 12 residues long.

This clonotype was observed at least ten times. V and J are TRBV7-9 and TRBJ2-7, with D perhaps matching TRBD1 (8 bases). Germline loops: CDR1 SEHNR, CDR2 FQNEAQ (reference sequence). Trimming removed 5 bases at V and 3 bases at J, with 23 bases between. CDR3 length: 17 residues. The CDR3 loop is CASSDRQGREGDYEQYF. CDR3 sequence (DNA): TGTGCCAGCAGCGACAGACAGGGGAGGGAGGGTGACTACGAGCAGTACTTC.

This clonotype was picked up many times. The rearrangement uses TRBV14 and TRBJ1-4; D is unresolved. V dropped 1 base and J dropped 10 bases, with 19 bases sitting between them. Germline values: CDR1 SGHDN, CDR2 FVKESK. CDR3 length: 16 amino acids. Written as DNA, the CDR3 is TGTGCCAGCAGCCAAGGAAGGCCGCGGTCAGCGGGAAAACTGTTTTTT. This translates into CASSQGRPRSAGKLFF.